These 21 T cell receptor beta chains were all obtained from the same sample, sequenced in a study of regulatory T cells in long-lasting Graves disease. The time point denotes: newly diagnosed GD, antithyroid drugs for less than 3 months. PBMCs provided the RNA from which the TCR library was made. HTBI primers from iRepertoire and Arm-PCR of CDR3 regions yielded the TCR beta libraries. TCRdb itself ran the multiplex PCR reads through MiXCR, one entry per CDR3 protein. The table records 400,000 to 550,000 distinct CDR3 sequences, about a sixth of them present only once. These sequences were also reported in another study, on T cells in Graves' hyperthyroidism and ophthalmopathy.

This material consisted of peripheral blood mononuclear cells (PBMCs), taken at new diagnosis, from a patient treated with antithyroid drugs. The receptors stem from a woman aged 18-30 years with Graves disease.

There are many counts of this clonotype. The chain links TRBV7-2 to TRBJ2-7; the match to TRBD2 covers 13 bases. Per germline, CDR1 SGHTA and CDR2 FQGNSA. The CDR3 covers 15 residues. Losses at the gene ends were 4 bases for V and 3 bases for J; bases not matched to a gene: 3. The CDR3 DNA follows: TGTGCCAGCAGCTATGGACTAGCGGGAGTCTACGAGCAGTACTTC. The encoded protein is CASSYGLAGVYEQYF. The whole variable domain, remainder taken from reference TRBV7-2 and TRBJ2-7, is GAGVSQSPSNKVTEKGKDVELRCDPISGHTALYWYRQSLGQGLEFLIYFQGNSAPDKSGLPSDRFSAERTGGSVSTLTIQRTQQEDSAVYLCASSYGLAGVYEQYFGPGTRLTVT.

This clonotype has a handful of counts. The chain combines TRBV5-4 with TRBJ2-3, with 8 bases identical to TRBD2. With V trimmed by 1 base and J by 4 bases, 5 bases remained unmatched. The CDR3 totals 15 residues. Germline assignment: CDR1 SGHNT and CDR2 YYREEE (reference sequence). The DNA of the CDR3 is TGTGCCAGCAGCTTGTCACAGCGGGAGTCAGATACGCAGTATTTT. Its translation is CASSLSQRESDTQYF.

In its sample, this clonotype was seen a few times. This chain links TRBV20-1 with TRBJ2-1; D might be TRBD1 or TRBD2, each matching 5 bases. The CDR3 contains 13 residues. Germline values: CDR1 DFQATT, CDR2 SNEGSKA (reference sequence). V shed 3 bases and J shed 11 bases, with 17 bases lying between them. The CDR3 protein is CSASLAGTQKQFF. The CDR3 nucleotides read TGCAGTGCTAGTCTCGCCGGGACGCAAAAGCAGTTCTTC.

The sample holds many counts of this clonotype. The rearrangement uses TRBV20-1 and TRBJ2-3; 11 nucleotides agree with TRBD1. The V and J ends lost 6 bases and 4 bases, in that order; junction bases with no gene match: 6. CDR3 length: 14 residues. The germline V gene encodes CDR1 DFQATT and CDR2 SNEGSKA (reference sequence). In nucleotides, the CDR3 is TGCAGTGCACAGGACAGGGGGCACTCAGATACGCAGTATTTT. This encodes CSAQDRGHSDTQYF.

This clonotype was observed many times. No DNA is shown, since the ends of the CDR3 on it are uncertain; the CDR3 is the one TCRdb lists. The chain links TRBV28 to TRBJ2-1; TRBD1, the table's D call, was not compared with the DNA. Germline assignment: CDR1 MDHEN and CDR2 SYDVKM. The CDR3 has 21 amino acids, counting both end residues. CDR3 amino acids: CASSSSFPRTAGTGVINEQFF.

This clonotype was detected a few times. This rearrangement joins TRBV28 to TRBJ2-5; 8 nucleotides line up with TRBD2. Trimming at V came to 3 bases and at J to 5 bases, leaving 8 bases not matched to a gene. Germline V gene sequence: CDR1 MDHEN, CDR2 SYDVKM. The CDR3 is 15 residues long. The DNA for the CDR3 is TGTGCCAGCAGTTTCGGGGGGGGGATTACGGAGACCCAGTACTTC. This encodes CASSFGGGITETQYF. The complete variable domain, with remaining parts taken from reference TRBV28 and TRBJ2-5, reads DVKVTQSSRYLVKRTGEKVFLECVQDMDHENMFWYRQDPGLGLRLIYFSYDVKMKEKGDIPEGYSVSREKKERFSLILESASTNQTSMYLCASSFGGGITETQYFGPGTRLLVL.

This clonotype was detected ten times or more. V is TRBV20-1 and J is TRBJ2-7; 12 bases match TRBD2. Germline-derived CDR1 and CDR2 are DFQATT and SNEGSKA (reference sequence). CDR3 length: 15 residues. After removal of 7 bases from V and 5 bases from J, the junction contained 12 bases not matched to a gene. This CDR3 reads CSVGTSGSLKHEQYF. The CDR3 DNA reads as TGCAGTGTTGGGACTAGCGGGTCCCTTAAACACGAGCAGTACTTC.

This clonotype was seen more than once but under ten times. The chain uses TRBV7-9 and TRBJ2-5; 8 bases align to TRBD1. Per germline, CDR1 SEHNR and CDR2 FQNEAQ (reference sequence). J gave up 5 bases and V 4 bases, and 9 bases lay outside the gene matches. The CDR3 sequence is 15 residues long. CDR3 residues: CASSSRQGIGETQYF. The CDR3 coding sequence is TGTGCCAGCAGCTCAAGACAGGGGATCGGGGAGACCCAGTACTTC.

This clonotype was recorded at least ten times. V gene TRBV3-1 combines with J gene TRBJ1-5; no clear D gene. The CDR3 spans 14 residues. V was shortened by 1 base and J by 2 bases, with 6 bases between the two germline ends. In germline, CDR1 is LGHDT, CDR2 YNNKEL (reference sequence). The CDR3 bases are TGTGCCAGCAGCCAAGGGGTGGGCAATCAGCCCCAGCATTTT. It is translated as CASSQGVGNQPQHF. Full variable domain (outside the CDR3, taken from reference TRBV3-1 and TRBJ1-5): DTAVSQTPKYLVTQMGNDKSIKCEQNLGHDTMYWYKQDSKKFLKIMFSYNNKELIINETVPNRFSPKSPDKAHLNLHINSLELGDSAVYFCASSQGVGNQPQHFGDGTRLSIL.

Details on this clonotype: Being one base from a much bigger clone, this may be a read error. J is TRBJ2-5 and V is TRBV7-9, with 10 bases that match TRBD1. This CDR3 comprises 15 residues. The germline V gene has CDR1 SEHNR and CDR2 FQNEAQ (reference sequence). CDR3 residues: CASSLSTGGQEAQYF. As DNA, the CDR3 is TGTGCCAGCAGCTTATCGACAGGGGGCCAAGAGGCCCAGTACTTC. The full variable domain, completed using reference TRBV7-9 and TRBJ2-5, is DTGVSQNPRHKITKRGQNVTFRCDPISEHNRLYWYRQTLGQGPEFLTYFQNEAQLEKSRLLSDRFSAERPKGSFSTLEIQRTEQGDSAMYLCASSLSTGGQEAQYFGPGTRLLVL.

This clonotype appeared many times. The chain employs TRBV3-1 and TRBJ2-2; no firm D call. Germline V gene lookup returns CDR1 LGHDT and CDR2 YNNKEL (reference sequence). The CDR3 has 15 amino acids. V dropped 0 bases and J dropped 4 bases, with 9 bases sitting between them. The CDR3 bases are TGTGCCAGCAGCCAAGATCAGCGAATCACCGGGGAGCTGTTTTTT. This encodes CASSQDQRITGELFF.

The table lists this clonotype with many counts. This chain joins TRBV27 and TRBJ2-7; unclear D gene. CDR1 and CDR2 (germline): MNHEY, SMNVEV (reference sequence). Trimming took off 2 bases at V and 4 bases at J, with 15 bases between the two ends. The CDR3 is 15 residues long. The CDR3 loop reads CASSLTGPTGYEQYF. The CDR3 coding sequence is TGTGCCAGCAGTTTAACCGGGCCCACCGGGTACGAGCAGTACTTC.

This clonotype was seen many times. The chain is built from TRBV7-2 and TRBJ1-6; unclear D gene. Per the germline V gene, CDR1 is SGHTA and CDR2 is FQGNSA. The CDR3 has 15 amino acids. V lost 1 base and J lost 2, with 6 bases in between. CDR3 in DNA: TGTGCCAGCAGCTTAGGGAGAGCCTATAATTCACCCCTCCACTTT. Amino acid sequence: CASSLGRAYNSPLHF.

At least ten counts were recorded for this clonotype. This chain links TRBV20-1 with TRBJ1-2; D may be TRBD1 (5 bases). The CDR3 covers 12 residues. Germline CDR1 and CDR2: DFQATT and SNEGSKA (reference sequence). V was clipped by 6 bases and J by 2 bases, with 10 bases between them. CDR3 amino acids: CSAWEGNYGYTF. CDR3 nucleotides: TGCAGTGCCTGGGAGGGGAACTATGGCTACACCTTC.

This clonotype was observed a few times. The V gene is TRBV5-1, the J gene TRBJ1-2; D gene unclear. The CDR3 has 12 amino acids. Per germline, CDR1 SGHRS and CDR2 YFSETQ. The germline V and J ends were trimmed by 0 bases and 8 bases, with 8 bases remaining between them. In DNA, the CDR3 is TGCGCCAGCAGCTTGGGAGGGTCCGGCTACACCTTC. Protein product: CASSLGGSGYTF.

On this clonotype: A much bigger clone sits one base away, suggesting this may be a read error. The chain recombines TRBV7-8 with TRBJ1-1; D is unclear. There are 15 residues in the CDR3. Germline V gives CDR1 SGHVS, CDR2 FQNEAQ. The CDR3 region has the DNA TGTGCCAGCAGCAAGACCCGACTCATGAACGCTGAAGCTTTCTTT. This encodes CASSKTRLMNAEAFF.

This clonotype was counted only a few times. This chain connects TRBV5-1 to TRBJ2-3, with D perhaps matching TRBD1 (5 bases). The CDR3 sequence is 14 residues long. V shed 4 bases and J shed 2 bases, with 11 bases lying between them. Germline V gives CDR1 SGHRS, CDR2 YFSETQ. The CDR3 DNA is TGCGCCAGCAGCCCGAAGGGGCCCACAGATACGCAGTATTTT. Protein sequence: CASSPKGPTDTQYF.

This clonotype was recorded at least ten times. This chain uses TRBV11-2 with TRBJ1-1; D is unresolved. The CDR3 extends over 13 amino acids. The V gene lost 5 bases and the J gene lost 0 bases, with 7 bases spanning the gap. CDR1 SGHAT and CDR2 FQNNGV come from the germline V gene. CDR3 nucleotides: TGTGCCAGCAGCGCAGAGGTGAACACTGAAGCTTTCTTT. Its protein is CASSAEVNTEAFF.

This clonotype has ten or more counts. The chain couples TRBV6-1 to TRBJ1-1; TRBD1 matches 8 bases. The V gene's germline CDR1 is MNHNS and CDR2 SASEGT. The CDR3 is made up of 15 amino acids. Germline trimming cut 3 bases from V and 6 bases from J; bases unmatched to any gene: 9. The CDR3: CASSERDRFNAEAFF. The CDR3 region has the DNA TGTGCCAGCAGTGAGCGGGACAGGTTTAACGCTGAAGCTTTCTTT.

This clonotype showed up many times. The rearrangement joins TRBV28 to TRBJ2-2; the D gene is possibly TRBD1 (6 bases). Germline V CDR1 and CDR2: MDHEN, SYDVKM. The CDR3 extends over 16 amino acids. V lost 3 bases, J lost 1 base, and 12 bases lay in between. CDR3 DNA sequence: TGTGCCAGCAGTTTGGGACATAGAGGGAACACCGGGGAGCTGTTTTTT. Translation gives CASSLGHRGNTGELFF.

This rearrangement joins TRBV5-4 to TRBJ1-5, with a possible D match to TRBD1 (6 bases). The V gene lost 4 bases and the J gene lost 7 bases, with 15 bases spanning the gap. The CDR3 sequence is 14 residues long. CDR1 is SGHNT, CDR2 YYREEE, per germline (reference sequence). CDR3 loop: CASSRAGEWQPQHF. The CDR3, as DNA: TGTGCCAGCAGCCGAGCAGGGGAATGGCAGCCCCAGCATTTT.